One and the same sample provided the 31 T cell receptor beta chains below, sequenced in a study of blood T cell repertoires in COVID-19. This table comes from immunoSEQ multiplex PCR, and its TCRdb copy is limited to in-frame clones, with some not included. The sample holds more than 300,000 clones, 65% to 90% seen once. Sequencing used PBMCs or T cells enriched from blood (not recorded which). All receptors derive from a man between 25 and 39 years old who had recovered from COVID-19.

The chain uses TRBV12-3 or TRBV12-4 and TRBJ2-1; the D is unclear. Between the trimmed V and J ends, which lost 1 base and 3 bases, there was a span of 4 bases. CDR3 length: 13 residues. This chain's CDR3 is CASSLDFYNEQFF. The CDR3 nucleotides are TGTGCCAGCAGTTTAGACTTCTACAATGAGCAGTTCTTC.

The rearrangement uses TRBV3-1 (or the pseudogene TRBV3-2) and TRBJ1-3; no clear D. CDR3 size: 16 residues. In germline, CDR1 is LGHDT, CDR2 YNNKEL (reference sequence). V shed 4 bases and J shed 0 bases, with 13 bases lying between them. The CDR3 sequence: CASSRLPGISGNTIYF. In nucleotides, the CDR3 is TGTGCCAGCAGCCGCCTCCCAGGCATCTCTGGAAACACCATATATTTT.

This rearrangement joins TRBV29-1 to TRBJ1-1, with D possibly TRBD1 on 5 matching bases. The CDR3 covers 12 residues. Germline values: CDR1 SQVTM, CDR2 ANQGSEA. V lost 7 bases and J 4 bases, leaving 13 bases between the germline ends. The CDR3 region has the DNA TGCAGCGCCGGTGGGGGGTCCACTGAAGCTTTCTTT. Translated: CSAGGGSTEAFF. Combining the CDR3 with reference TRBV29-1 and TRBJ1-1 gives the whole variable domain SAVISQKPSRDICQRGTSLTIQCQVDSQVTMMFWYRQQPGQSLTLIATANQGSEATYESGFVIDKFPISRPNLTFSTLTVSNMSPEDSSIYLCSAGGGSTEAFFGQGTRLTVV.

The rearrangement links TRBV7-2 to TRBJ1-1, with 10 positions matching TRBD1. CDR3 length: 16 amino acids. The V gene end was trimmed by 5 bases and the J gene end by 0 bases; junction bases not matched to a gene: 6. Germline V gene data show CDR1 as SGHTA and CDR2 as FQGNSA. CDR3 residues: CASSPGQGSMNTEAFF. In nucleotides, the CDR3 is TGTGCCAGCAGCCCGGGACAGGGGTCTATGAACACTGAAGCTTTCTTT.

The chain has TRBV3-1 (or the pseudogene TRBV3-2) and TRBJ1-5, with a tentative D call TRBD1 (5 bases). Trimming took 0 bases from V and 4 from J, leaving 10 bases between them. CDR3 length equals 15 residues. Germline CDR1 and CDR2: LGHDT and YNNKEL (reference sequence). In nucleotides, the CDR3 is TGTGCCAGCAGCCAAGATCGCCAGGGAAATCAGCCCCAGCATTTT. Its translation is CASSQDRQGNQPQHF.

The chain has TRBV5-4 and TRBJ2-1; the D is unclear. CDR1 SGHNT and CDR2 YYREEE come from the germline V gene (reference sequence). The V end lost 3 bases, the J end lost 6 bases, and 13 bases lay between the germline ends. This CDR3 is built from 14 residues. The CDR3 spells CASSSITTLNEQFF. In nucleotides, the CDR3 is TGTGCCAGCAGCTCGATCACTACTCTCAATGAGCAGTTCTTC.

This chain connects TRBV4-1 to TRBJ1-2, with 7 nucleotides matching TRBD1. V shed 1 base and J 4 bases; nucleotides not matched to a gene: 6. CDR3 length: 15 residues. CDR1 and CDR2 (germline): MGHRA, YSYEKL. The chain's CDR3 is CASSQVRAGGYGYTF. CDR3 sequence (DNA): TGCGCCAGCAGCCAAGTCCGTGCAGGGGGCTATGGCTACACCTTC.

This chain links TRBV7-9 with TRBJ1-5; 7 nucleotides align to TRBD1. The germline gives CDR1 SEHNR, CDR2 FQNEAQ (reference sequence). V gave up 6 bases and J gave up 10 bases; unmatched junction bases: 12. The CDR3 totals 14 residues. The CDR3 bases are TGTGCCAGCAGTCTAGGGGACAGCGAGTCACCCCAGCATTTT. This sequence encodes CASSLGDSESPQHF. Filled out from reference TRBV7-9 and TRBJ1-5, the complete variable domain reads DTGVSQNPRHKITKRGQNVTFRCDPISEHNRLYWYRQTLGQGPEFLTYFQNEAQLEKSRLLSDRFSAERPKGSFSTLEIQRTEQGDSAMYLCASSLGDSESPQHFGDGTRLSIL.

V usage is TRBV10-3 and J usage is TRBJ2-2, with TRBD1 as a possible D gene (6 bases). The V end was cut by 10 bases, the J end by 2 bases, with 14 bases between. The CDR3 loop spans 14 amino acids. CDR1 is ENHRY and CDR2 is SYGVKD in the germline V gene. The CDR3 region is CATQGQSNTGELFF. The CDR3, as DNA: TGTGCCACCCAAGGACAGAGCAACACCGGGGAGCTGTTTTTT.

V is TRBV6-6 and J is TRBJ1-3; 9 nucleotides match TRBD1. Germline values: CDR1 MNHNY, CDR2 SVGAGI (reference sequence). The CDR3 loop spans 13 amino acids. V dropped 4 bases and J dropped 9; count of bases not matched to a gene: 4. The CDR3 nucleotides read TGTGCCAGCAGTTTTCGACAGGGGGGCACCATATATTTT. This sequence encodes CASSFRQGGTIYF.

The V and J genes are TRBV5-1 and TRBJ1-2; TRBD1 matches 8 bases. The CDR3 consists of 15 residues. The germline V gene encodes CDR1 SGHRS and CDR2 YFSETQ. Trimming at V came to 4 bases and at J to 8 bases, leaving 13 bases not matched to a gene. CDR3 loop: CASSPGGQAGQGYTF. Written as DNA, the CDR3 is TGCGCCAGCAGCCCGGGGGGACAGGCGGGCCAAGGCTACACCTTC. Full variable domain (remainder filled in from reference TRBV5-1 and TRBJ1-2): KAGVTQTPRYLIKTRGQQVTLSCSPISGHRSVSWYQQTPGQGLQFLFEYFSETQRNKGNFPGRFSGRQFSNSRSEMNVSTLELGDSALYLCASSPGGQAGQGYTFGSGTRLTVV.

The chain joins TRBV7-9 to TRBJ1-6; 9 bases fit TRBD1. V dropped 8 bases and J dropped 7; count of bases not matched to a gene: 0. Germline CDR1 reads SEHNR; CDR2 reads FQNEAQ (reference sequence). The CDR3 length is 12 residues. The CDR3 is CASGTGNSPLHF. CDR3 bases: TGTGCCAGCGGGACAGGGAATTCACCCCTCCACTTT.

Only a few counts were recorded for this clone. As DNA, the CDR3 is TGTGCCAGCAGCTTAGCAGGGACAGGGGGCGAGCCCCAGCATTTT. This sequence encodes CASSLAGTGGEPQHF. The rearrangement uses TRBV7-6 and TRBJ1-5; 12 bases are shared with TRBD1. Germline CDR1 is SGHVS and CDR2 is FNYEAQ. The CDR3 runs to 15 residues. V shed 0 bases, J shed 8 bases, and the junction held 2 bases outside the gene matches.

The V gene is TRBV3-1 (or the pseudogene TRBV3-2), the J gene TRBJ1-3; D is uncertain. Trimming took off 4 bases at V and 0 bases at J, with 7 bases between the two ends. The CDR3 extends over 14 amino acids. CDR1 and CDR2 (germline): LGHDT, YNNKEL (reference sequence). The CDR3 here is CASSPQNSGNTIYF. CDR3 in DNA: TGTGCCAGCAGCCCGCAGAACTCTGGAAACACCATATATTTT.

This clone has only a few counts. The chain combines TRBV4-2 with TRBJ2-7; 11 positions match TRBD2. Germline V gene lookup returns CDR1 LGHNA and CDR2 YNFKEQ. This CDR3 has 18 residues. Losses at the gene ends were 0 bases for V and 1 base for J; bases not matched to a gene: 8. This CDR3 reads CASSQDRIAGGLSYEQYF. CDR3 sequence (DNA): TGTGCCAGCAGCCAAGATAGGATAGCGGGGGGGTTATCCTACGAGCAGTACTTC.

The chain carries TRBV12-3 or TRBV12-4 and TRBJ1-5, with unresolved D. V was clipped by 2 bases and J by 4 bases, with 3 bases between them. CDR3 length equals 12 residues. The CDR3 region has the DNA TGTGCCAGCAGTTTATTAAATCAGCCCCAGCATTTT. Translation gives CASSLLNQPQHF.

The rearrangement uses TRBV12-3 or TRBV12-4 and TRBJ2-7; possible D gene TRBD1, 5 bases. V gave up 8 bases and J gave up 6 bases, with 14 bases separating them. This CDR3 comprises 12 residues. The CDR3: CASAQGRGEQYF. The CDR3 DNA follows: TGTGCCAGCGCCCAGGGCAGAGGCGAGCAGTACTTC.

The chain is built from TRBV27 and TRBJ1-2; tentatively, D is TRBD1 (5 bases). From germline, CDR1 is MNHEY and CDR2 SMNVEV (reference sequence). V lost 6 bases and J 4 bases, leaving 15 bases between the germline ends. The CDR3 length is 14 residues. The CDR3 spells CASRPRQGSYGYTF. The DNA for the CDR3 is TGTGCCAGCAGGCCCCGCCAGGGAAGCTATGGCTACACCTTC.

V and J are TRBV19 and TRBJ1-1; the D is unclear. This CDR3 spans 14 amino acids. From germline, CDR1 is LNHDA and CDR2 SQIVND (reference sequence). Deletions cut 3 bases from V and 1 base from J, with 9 bases between. This chain's CDR3 is CASSIALGNTEAFF. CDR3 sequence (DNA): TGTGCCAGTAGTATCGCGCTCGGGAACACTGAAGCTTTCTTT.

V gene TRBV12-5 combines with J gene TRBJ2-6; D possibly corresponds to TRBD1 (6 bases). The CDR3 loop spans 21 amino acids. V was pared by 0 bases and J by 4 bases, with 25 bases between. Germline V gene data show CDR1 as LGHNT and CDR2 as FRNRAP. The CDR3 bases are TGTGCTAGTGGTTTGGTATATGCTCGGGCAGGGGAGTTGGCAGGGGCCAACGTCCTGACTTTC. It specifies CASGLVYARAGELAGANVLTF. The whole variable domain, remainder taken from reference TRBV12-5 and TRBJ2-6, is DARVTQTPRHKVTEMGQEVTMRCQPILGHNTVFWYRQTMMQGLELLAYFRNRAPLDDSGMPKDRFSAEMPDATLATLKIQPSEPRDSAVYFCASGLVYARAGELAGANVLTFGAGSRLTVL.

The gene calls are TRBV7-8 and TRBJ2-1; 7 nucleotides match TRBD1. This CDR3 spans 15 amino acids. The germline V gene has CDR1 SGHVS and CDR2 FQNEAQ. After removal of 1 base from V and 12 bases from J, the junction contained 12 bases not matched to a gene. CDR3: CASSLDGTDLRGQFF. CDR3 sequence (DNA): TGTGCCAGCAGCTTAGACGGGACAGACCTAAGGGGGCAGTTCTTC.

This sequence joins TRBV7-2 and TRBJ1-1, with no clear D. Deletions cut 5 bases from V and 5 bases from J, with 15 bases between. This CDR3 region has 14 residues. The germline V gene encodes CDR1 SGHTA and CDR2 FQGNSA. The CDR3 DNA reads as TGTGCCAGCAGCGCAGCGCTTCTCGTGACTGAAGCTTTCTTT. Protein product: CASSAALLVTEAFF.

The J gene is TRBJ1-2, the V gene TRBV6-1; no definite D call. V was trimmed by 2 bases and J by 1 base, leaving 8 bases between them. In germline, CDR1 is MNHNS, CDR2 SASEGT. The CDR3 runs 14 residues. CDR3 region: CASSEMTFNYGYTF. CDR3 sequence (DNA): TGTGCCAGCAGTGAAATGACTTTTAACTATGGCTACACCTTC.

This clone appeared once. The V and J genes are TRBV11-3 and TRBJ2-1; 12 bases are a match to TRBD2. The CDR3 consists of 15 residues. CDR1 is SGHNT, CDR2 YENEEA, per germline. Trimming took 5 bases from V and 7 from J; bases not matched to a gene: 6. The CDR3: CASSPSGGASNEQFF. The CDR3, as DNA: TGTGCCAGCAGCCCTAGCGGGGGGGCCTCGAATGAGCAGTTCTTC. The whole variable domain, remainder taken from reference TRBV11-3 and TRBJ2-1, is EAGVVQSPRYKIIEKKQPVAFWCNPISGHNTLYWYLQNLGQGPELLIRYENEEAVDDSQLPKDRFSAERLKGVDSTLKIQPAELGDSAVYLCASSPSGGASNEQFFGPGTRLTVL.

The chain uses TRBV6-4 and TRBJ1-2, with D unclear. The V gene's germline CDR1 is MRHNA and CDR2 SNTAGT. V lost 6 bases and J 4 bases, leaving 18 bases between the germline ends. The CDR3 length is 15 residues. Written as DNA, the CDR3 is TGTGCCAGCAGACGCGAAACAGCCCTTGGCTATGGCTACACCTTC. Protein product: CASRRETALGYGYTF.

The chain employs TRBV30 and TRBJ2-1; 14 nucleotides align to TRBD2. V lost 2 bases and J lost 9; bases outside the gene matches: 6. There are 15 residues in the CDR3. Germline V gene sequence: CDR1 GTSNPN, CDR2 SVGIG (reference sequence). Written as DNA, the CDR3 is TGTGCCTGGAGTCGGACTAGCGGGAGGTCGGGTGAGCAGTTCTTC. This translates into CAWSRTSGRSGEQFF.

The chain joins TRBV7-6 to TRBJ1-1; D is undetermined. V lost 0 bases, J lost 0 bases, and 8 bases lay in between. CDR3 length equals 15 residues. Germline lookup yields CDR1 SGHVS and CDR2 FNYEAQ. DNA of the CDR3: TGTGCCAGCAGCTTAGCGCTTCTATTGAACACTGAAGCTTTCTTT. Translating it yields CASSLALLLNTEAFF.

In this sample, this clone turned up once. This chain connects TRBV29-1 to TRBJ2-1; 7 bases match TRBD2. Per the germline V gene, CDR1 is SQVTM and CDR2 is ANQGSEA. The trim removed 7 bases at V and 4 bases at J, leaving 4 bases unmatched. The CDR3 consists of 12 residues. The chain's CDR3 is CSAWGGYNEQFF. The CDR3 DNA reads as TGCAGCGCTTGGGGAGGGTACAATGAGCAGTTCTTC.

The chain recombines TRBV30 with TRBJ1-5; a possible D gene is TRBD1 (5 bases). Trimming shortened V by 2 bases and J by 8 bases, and 13 bases separated the two germline ends. The germline CDR1 and CDR2 sequences are GTSNPN and SVGIG (reference sequence). This CDR3 is 13 amino acids long. CDR3 in amino acids: CAWSFGGSEPQHF. CDR3 nucleotide sequence: TGTGCCTGGAGTTTCGGGGGGAGTGAGCCCCAGCATTTT.

This clone occurred once. The chain carries TRBV11-2 and TRBJ1-2; 8 bases map to TRBD1. The junction had 5 bases not matched to a gene; V was cut back by 0 bases and J by 8 bases. Germline-derived CDR1 and CDR2 are SGHAT and FQNNGV. The CDR3 is 14 amino acids. CDR3 nucleotide sequence: TGTGCCAGCAGCTTAGATCAGGGGGCAGGAGGCTACACCTTC. It yields the protein CASSLDQGAGGYTF. Supplemented by reference TRBV11-2 and TRBJ1-2, the full variable domain reads EAGVAQSPRYKIIEKRQSVAFWCNPISGHATLYWYQQILGQGPKLLIQFQNNGVVDDSQLPKDRFSAERLKGVDSTLKIQPAKLEDSAVYLCASSLDQGAGGYTFGSGTRLTVV.

The rearrangement joins TRBV4-2 to TRBJ2-3, with TRBD2 identical over 12 bases. This CDR3 has 19 residues. CDR1 is LGHNA, CDR2 YNFKEQ, per germline. Unmatched junction bases numbered 14, after V lost 0 bases and J lost 7 bases. The DNA for the CDR3 is TGTGCCAGCAGCCAAGATCTACTAGCGGGAGGACCAAAGGGGCATACGCAGTATTTT. It is translated as CASSQDLLAGGPKGHTQYF.